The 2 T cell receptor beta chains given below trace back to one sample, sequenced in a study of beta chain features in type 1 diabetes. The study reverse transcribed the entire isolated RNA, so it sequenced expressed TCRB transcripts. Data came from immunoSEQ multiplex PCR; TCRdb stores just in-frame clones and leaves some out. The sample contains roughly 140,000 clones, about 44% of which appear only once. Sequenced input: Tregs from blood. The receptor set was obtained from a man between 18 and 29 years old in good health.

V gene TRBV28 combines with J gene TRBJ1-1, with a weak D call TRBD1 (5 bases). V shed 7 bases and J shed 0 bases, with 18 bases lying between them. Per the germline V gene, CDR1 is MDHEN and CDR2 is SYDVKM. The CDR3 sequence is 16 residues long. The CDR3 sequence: CASMDWGGAMNTEAFF. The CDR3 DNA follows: TGTGCCAGCATGGATTGGGGAGGGGCGATGAACACTGAAGCTTTCTTT.

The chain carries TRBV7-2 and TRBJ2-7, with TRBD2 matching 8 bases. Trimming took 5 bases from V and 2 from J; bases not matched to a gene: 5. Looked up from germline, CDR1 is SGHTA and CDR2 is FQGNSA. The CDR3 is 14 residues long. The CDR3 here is CASSPIAGPYEQYF. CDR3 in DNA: TGTGCCAGCAGCCCTATAGCGGGGCCCTACGAGCAGTACTTC.